This T cell receptor (beta chain) was captured in a study of CD8 T cells in ankylosing spondylitis. Findings of the study overall: Disease-associated clonotypes exhibited CD8+ identity and were relatively infrequent in peripheral blood. There were earlier reports of some motif variants in reactive arthritis synovial fluid and blood. Matched ankylosing spondylitis synovial fluid reportedly contained a significantly enriched population of disease-linked clones. In ankylosing spondylitis blood, a motif of 7 to 9 highly homologous TCR beta variants appeared characteristic.

The TCR beta libraries were generated through quantitative 5'-RACE incorporating molecular barcodes. TCRdb redid the calling of the 5' RACE reads with MiXCR, one entry per CDR3 protein. The sample has around 770,000 distinct CDR3 sequences, about 11% seen once. The CDR3 totals 14 residues. The germline V gene has CDR1 SGHAT and CDR2 FQNNGV. Between the trimmed V and J ends, which lost 5 bases and 5 bases, there was a span of 15 bases. Turning to this clonotype: Its antigen remains unidentified.

This TCR derives from a male donor with ankylosing spondylitis. The sequencing sample was made of blood, either unsorted or a sorted T cell fraction (not recorded which). The chain combines TRBV11-2 with TRBJ2-5; D gene uncertain. CDR3 loop: CASSRRTSQETQYF. The CDR3 nucleotides are TGTGCCAGCAGCAGGCGGACCTCTCAGGAGACCCAGTACTTC.